The present entry profiles one T cell receptor (beta chain) with its context. Antigen: not known. A junction boundary mismatches the germline segment, possibly from a read error. Treatment described: about 20 received Ad26.COV2.S at low or high dose, single or two shots; about 5 received placebo; per-sample allocation not given. Samples were taken on day 63 after the first vaccine or placebo injection. This person who donated was an adult of 18-55 years in Boston. Built on an Ad26 vector, the vaccine expressed Wuhan-strain SARS-CoV-2 spike. Produced via immunoSEQ multiplex PCR; TCRdb's table is partial and in-frame only. The sample has 350,000 to 500,000 clones, about nine tenths seen once. These data come from a study of Ad26.COV2.S vaccination and SARS-CoV-2 variants. Study-wide findings and caveats: Spike-specific CD8+ and CD4+ T cell responses reportedly showed substantial breadth after vaccination. Possibly, TCR breadth and depth analyses underestimated total T cell responses.

Germline V lookup: CDR1 SGHDT, CDR2 YYEEEE. The CDR3 has 16 residues. The specimen comprised peripheral blood, sampled in a trial of Ad26.COV2.S vaccine versus placebo. This clonotype originated in a person aged 18-60 years who received the Ad26.COV2.S COVID-19 vaccine or a placebo. The chain links TRBV5-6 to TRBJ1-1; D remains ambiguous. The CDR3 DNA sequence: TGTGCCAGCCGCTTGGAGAGAGGGTATTCAGACACTGAAGCTTTCTTT. Protein: CASRLERGYSDTEAFF.